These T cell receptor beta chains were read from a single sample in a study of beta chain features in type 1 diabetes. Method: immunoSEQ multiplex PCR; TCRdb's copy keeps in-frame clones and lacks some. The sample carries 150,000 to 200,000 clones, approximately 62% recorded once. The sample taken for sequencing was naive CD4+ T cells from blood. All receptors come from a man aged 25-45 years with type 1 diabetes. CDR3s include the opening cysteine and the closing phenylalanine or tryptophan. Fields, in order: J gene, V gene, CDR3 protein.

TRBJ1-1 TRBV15 CATSRETVRVTEAFF
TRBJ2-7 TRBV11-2 CASSLVLGYEQYF
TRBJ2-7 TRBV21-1 CASSKVSAGQYF
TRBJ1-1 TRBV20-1 CSVVHDTEAFF
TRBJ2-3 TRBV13 CASSLIAGATDTQYF
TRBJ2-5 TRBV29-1 CSVFVGPSQETQYF
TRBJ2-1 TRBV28 CASSLRGVYNEQFF
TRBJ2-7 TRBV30 CAWSRGQGASEQYF
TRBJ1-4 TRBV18 CASSPVETTNEKLFF
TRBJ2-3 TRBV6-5 CASSQGGTQYF
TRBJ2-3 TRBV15 CATSREILAGVGADTQYF
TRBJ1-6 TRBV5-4 CASGEQEDSPLHF
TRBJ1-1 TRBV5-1 CASSFTGDGNTEAFF
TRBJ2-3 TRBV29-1 CSVARDPQDTQYF
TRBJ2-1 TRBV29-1 CSVRGGNNEQFF
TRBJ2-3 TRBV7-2 CASSPRGGDTQYF
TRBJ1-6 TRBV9 CASSAHQGGANNSPLHF
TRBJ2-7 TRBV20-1 CSAGPYEQYF
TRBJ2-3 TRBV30 CAWGRGPGTTDTQYF
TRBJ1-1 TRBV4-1 CASSQDRMAANTEAFF
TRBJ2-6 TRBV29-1 CSVSGTGANVLTF
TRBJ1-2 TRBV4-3 CASSHIDGNYGYTF
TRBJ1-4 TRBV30 CAWSGGPNEKLFF
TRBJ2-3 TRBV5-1 CASRGLAGVTDTQYF
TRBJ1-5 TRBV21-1 CASSMDVGQPQHF
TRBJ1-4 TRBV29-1 CSIRDRVEKLFF
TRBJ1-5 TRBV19 CASSMTTVGGQPQHF
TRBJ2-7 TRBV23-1 CASSQSFTQPSSYEQYF
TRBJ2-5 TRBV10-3 CATRGGGETQYF
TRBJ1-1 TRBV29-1 CSVEVRAFNTEAFF
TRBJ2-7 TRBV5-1 CASKPRDATYEQYF
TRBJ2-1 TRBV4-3 CASSQQTGQGVPYYNEQFF
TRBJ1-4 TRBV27 CASSRTGGEEKLFF
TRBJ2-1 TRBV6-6 CASSYGLETREQFF
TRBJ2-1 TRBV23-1 CASSHLTGEIEQFF
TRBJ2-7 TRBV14 CASSQEGVLGTGTFYEQYF
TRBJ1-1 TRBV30 CAWSEGGDTEAFF
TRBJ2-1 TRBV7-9 CASSSYRGRNEQFF
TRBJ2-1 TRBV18 CASSLTRSSYNEQFF
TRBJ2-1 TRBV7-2 CASSISGNNEQFF
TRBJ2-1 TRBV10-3 CAISESGNEQFF
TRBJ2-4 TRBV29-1 CSVAPGQGAKNIQYF
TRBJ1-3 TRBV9 CASSVEHLLSGNTIYF
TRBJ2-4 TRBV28 CASSLNPAIHIQYF
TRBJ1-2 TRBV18 CASSPSTGANYGYTF
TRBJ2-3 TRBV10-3 CAISEFSAGGPTDTQYF
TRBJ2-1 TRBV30 CAWNTGGAYNEQFF
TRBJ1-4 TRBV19 CASSIDNARTLFF
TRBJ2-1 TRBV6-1 CASSRRGLAGNEQFF
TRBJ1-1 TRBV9 CASSVVTANTEAFF
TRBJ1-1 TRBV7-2 CASSVRQLNTEAFF
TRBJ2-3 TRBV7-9 CATTDTQYF
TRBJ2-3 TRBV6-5 CASSSGQSTDTQYF
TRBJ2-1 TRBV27 CASSSTGSGNEQFF
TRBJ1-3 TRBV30 CAWSLRENTIYF
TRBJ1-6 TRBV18 CASSRDRYSPLHF
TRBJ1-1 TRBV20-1 CSASRNEAFF